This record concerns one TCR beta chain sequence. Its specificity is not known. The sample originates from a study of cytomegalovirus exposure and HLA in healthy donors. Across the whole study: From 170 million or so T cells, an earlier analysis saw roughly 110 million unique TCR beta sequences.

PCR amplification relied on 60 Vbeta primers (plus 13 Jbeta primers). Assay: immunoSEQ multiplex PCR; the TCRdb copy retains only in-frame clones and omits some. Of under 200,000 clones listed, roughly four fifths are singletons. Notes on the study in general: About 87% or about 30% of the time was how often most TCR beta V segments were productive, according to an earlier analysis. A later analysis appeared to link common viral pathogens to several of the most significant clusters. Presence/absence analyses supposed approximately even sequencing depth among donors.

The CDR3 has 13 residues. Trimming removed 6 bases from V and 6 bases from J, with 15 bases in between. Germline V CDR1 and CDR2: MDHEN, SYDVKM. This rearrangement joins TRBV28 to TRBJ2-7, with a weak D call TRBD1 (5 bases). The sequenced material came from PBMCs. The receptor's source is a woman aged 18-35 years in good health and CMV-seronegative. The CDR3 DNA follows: TGTGCCAGCAGGCTGAACACCAGGGTCGAGCAGTACTTC. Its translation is CASRLNTRVEQYF.